Each of the 18 T cell receptor beta chains below was sequenced from the same sample in a study of T cells and Merkel cell carcinoma outcomes. TCRdb keeps only in-frame clones here, not all; method: immunoSEQ multiplex PCR. The sample yields around 1,800 clones, 80% to 95% seen once. Sequenced input: tumor tissue from Merkel cell carcinoma. Receptors were obtained from a human donor with Merkel cell carcinoma.

Turning to this clone: This sample includes further DNA sequences coding for the same CDR3. V usage is TRBV29-1 and J usage is TRBJ1-1; tentatively, D is TRBD1 (5 bases). The V gene lost 5 bases and the J gene lost 5 bases, with 12 bases spanning the gap. Germline CDR1 and CDR2: SQVTM and ANQGSEA. This CDR3 is 12 amino acids long. The chain's CDR3 is CSVLQENTEAFF. DNA for the CDR3: TGCAGCGTTTTACAGGAAAATACTGAAGCTTTCTTT.

The chain has TRBV5-5 and TRBJ2-7; a weak D match, TRBD1 (6 bases). Germline CDR1 reads SGHKS; CDR2 reads YYEKEE (reference sequence). V lost 0 bases and J 6 bases, leaving 13 bases between the germline ends. The CDR3 contains 14 residues. In DNA, the CDR3 is TGTGCCAGCAGCTTGGGAGGGGGTCTCGGCGAGCAGTACTTC. Translation: CASSLGGGLGEQYF.

V gene TRBV5-1 combines with J gene TRBJ2-2, with D perhaps matching TRBD1 (5 bases). With 2 bases removed from V and 2 bases from J, the gap between germline ends came to 10 bases. The length of the CDR3 is 15 residues. Germline-derived CDR1 and CDR2 are SGHRS and YFSETQ. As DNA, the CDR3 is TGCGCCAGCAGCTTTTTGACAGACAACACCGGGGAGCTGTTTTTT. It encodes CASSFLTDNTGELFF.

The rearrangement uses TRBV4-2 and TRBJ2-1, with D uncertain. Looked up from germline, CDR1 is LGHNA and CDR2 is YNFKEQ. Trimming took off 0 bases at V and 5 bases at J, with 11 bases between the two ends. The CDR3 runs 15 residues. Written as DNA, the CDR3 is TGTGCCAGCAGCCAAGAGGCCTACCCTGACAATGAGCAGTTCTTC. It encodes CASSQEAYPDNEQFF.

This clone has only one observation. J is TRBJ2-1 and V is TRBV5-1; possible D gene TRBD2, 6 bases. Trimming removed 4 bases from V and 4 bases from J, with 15 bases in between. CDR1 is SGHRS, CDR2 YFSETQ, per germline. The CDR3 contains 15 residues. CDR3 nucleotides: TGCGCCAGCAGCCTCGGGGCAAGCGGGTACAATGAGCAGTTCTTC. It yields the protein CASSLGASGYNEQFF.

V usage is TRBV28 and J usage is TRBJ1-1, with 8 bases lining up with TRBD1. V trimming: 5 bases; J trimming: 3 bases; junction bases outside the gene matches: 8. Germline V lookup: CDR1 MDHEN, CDR2 SYDVKM. CDR3 length: 15 amino acids. The CDR3 loop is CASSPPDREDTEAFF. In nucleotides, the CDR3 is TGTGCCAGCAGTCCTCCGGACAGGGAGGACACTGAAGCTTTCTTT.

Of note for this clone: The junction shows a germline mismatch at one end, possibly a read error. J is TRBJ1-1 and V is TRBV19; D is uncertain. The CDR3 is made up of 13 amino acids. Germline-derived CDR1 and CDR2 are LNHDA and SQIVND (reference sequence). This CDR3 reads CASSISRNSEAFF. The CDR3 DNA is TGTGCCAGTAGTATAAGTAGGAACAGCGAAGCTTTTTTT.

The rearrangement uses TRBV4-2 and TRBJ2-7; the match to TRBD1 covers 7 bases. Germline-derived CDR1 and CDR2 are LGHNA and YNFKEQ. With 4 bases clipped from V and 4 bases from J, the junction kept 7 bases outside the gene matches. This CDR3 has 14 amino acids. The CDR3 bases are TGTGCCAGCAGCCGACAGGGCGCTACTTACGAGCAGTACTTC. Translating it yields CASSRQGATYEQYF.

The chain combines TRBV28 with TRBJ1-5; D uncertain. Germline CDR1 and CDR2: MDHEN and SYDVKM. The CDR3 covers 12 residues. The CDR3 DNA follows: TGTGCGGCACAGCGTCTTAATCAGCCCCAGCATTTT. Amino acids: CAAQRLNQPQHF.

The chain has TRBV30 and TRBJ1-1, with D unresolved. With 3 bases removed from V and 1 base from J, the gap between germline ends came to 9 bases. CDR1 is GTSNPN, CDR2 SVGIG, per germline (reference sequence). This CDR3 comprises 13 residues. The CDR3 is CAWRVGRNTEAFF. The CDR3 DNA reads TGTGCCTGGAGGGTTGGTAGGAACACTGAAGCTTTCTTT.

V gene TRBV14 combines with J gene TRBJ2-1, with 11 positions matching TRBD2. The ends lost 4 bases at V and 11 bases at J; junction bases unmatched: 10. CDR3 size: 15 residues. Looked up from germline, CDR1 is SGHDN and CDR2 is FVKESK. CDR3 bases: TGTGCCAGCAGCCTGCAGACTAGCGGGGTAGGGAAGCAGTTCTTC. This codes for CASSLQTSGVGKQFF.

The rearrangement joins TRBV27 to TRBJ2-1; D is perhaps TRBD1 (6 bases). The CDR3 length is 13 residues. Per germline, CDR1 MNHEY and CDR2 SMNVEV (reference sequence). The V and J ends lost 3 bases and 6 bases respectively, with 9 bases between them. The CDR3 reads CASSFWGLNEQFF. In nucleotides, the CDR3 is TGTGCCAGCAGTTTCTGGGGGCTCAATGAGCAGTTCTTC.

The rearrangement links TRBV7-9 to TRBJ2-7; D gene uncertain. CDR1 SEHNR and CDR2 FQNEAQ come from the germline V gene (reference sequence). The CDR3 has 14 residues. The ends were cut back, 2 bases at V and 8 bases at J, with 16 bases in the middle. The CDR3 reads CASSLSLPPNKQYF. The CDR3 DNA sequence: TGTGCCAGCAGCTTAAGTCTCCCCCCGAACAAGCAGTACTTC.

CDR3 sequence reads: CASSFWTEPTDTQYF. As DNA, the CDR3 is TGTGCCAGCAGCTTCTGGACAGAACCTACAGATACGCAGTATTTT. J is TRBJ2-3 and V is TRBV13; D might be TRBD1 (6 bases). Germline assignment: CDR1 PRHDT and CDR2 FYEKMQ (reference sequence). V shed 3 bases and J shed 3 bases, with 13 bases lying between them. The CDR3 runs 15 residues.

The chain couples TRBV28 to TRBJ2-2; D may be TRBD2 (5 bases). V lost 9 bases to trimming and J lost 0 bases, with 14 bases between them. The CDR3 totals 15 residues. The germline V gene has CDR1 MDHEN and CDR2 SYDVKM. CDR3 bases: TGTGCCAGTCAAGCGAGGGCGACGAACACCGGGGAGCTGTTTTTT. It codes for CASQARATNTGELFF.

This rearrangement joins TRBV20-1 to TRBJ2-4, with D possibly matching TRBD1 (6 bases). Germline V gene data show CDR1 as DFQATT and CDR2 as SNEGSKA (reference sequence). V was cut by 4 bases and J by 9 bases, with 10 bases left in between. CDR3 length: 11 residues. CDR3 amino acids: CSANRDGIQYF. The CDR3 coding sequence is TGCAGTGCTAACAGGGACGGCATTCAGTACTTC.

This chain uses TRBV29-1 with TRBJ1-2; weak D call: TRBD1 (5 bases). The CDR3 is made up of 13 amino acids. Germline CDR1 is SQVTM and CDR2 is ANQGSEA. The CDR3 loop is CSVGTGPNYGYTF. The CDR3 region has the DNA TGCAGTGTGGGGACGGGGCCTAACTATGGCTACACCTTC.

V gene TRBV2 combines with J gene TRBJ2-3, with no clear D. There are 14 residues in the CDR3. V was clipped by 5 bases and J by 0 bases, with 9 bases between them. In germline, CDR1 is SNHLY, CDR2 FYNNEI. The CDR3 protein is CASSKDSSTDTQYF. The DNA for the CDR3 is TGTGCCAGCAGTAAGGATAGCAGCACAGATACGCAGTATTTT.